The source of this T cell receptor (beta chain) is a study of regulatory T cells in long-lasting Graves disease. The sample holds a few counts of this clonotype. The CDR3 sequence is 11 residues long. Unmatched junction bases numbered 3, after V lost 6 bases and J lost 4 bases. CDR1 GTSNPN and CDR2 SVGIG come from the germline V gene (reference sequence). In building TCR beta libraries, iRepertoire HTBI primers were used together with Arm-PCR of CDR3 regions. TCRdb processed the multiplex PCR reads anew with MiXCR; each CDR3 protein has one entry. The sample consists of hundreds of thousands of distinct CDR3 sequences, around a fifth of them appearing once. Specified time point: persistent/refractory GD, antithyroid drugs over 5 years with positive TRAb. Scientists built the TCR library using RNA that was extracted from PBMCs. The patients included were those that came from an endocrinology department in Xi'an, China. EDTA tubes received approximately 9 milliliters of drawn peripheral blood.

This chain joins TRBV30 and TRBJ2-7; TRBD1 aligns across 7 bases. The source is a female donor with Graves disease. Source: peripheral blood mononuclear cells (PBMCs), taken when the disease was refractory, from a patient treated with antithyroid drugs. CDR3 residues: CACGTEYEQYF. CDR3 sequence (DNA): TGTGCCTGTGGGACAGAGTACGAGCAGTACTTC. Supplemented by reference TRBV30 and TRBJ2-7, the full variable domain reads SQTIHQWPATLVQPVGSPLSLECTVEGTSNPNLYWYRQAAGRGLQLLFYSVGIGQISSEVPQNLSASRPQDRQFILSSKKLLLSDSGFYLCACGTEYEQYFGPGTRLTVT.